What follows are 10 T cell receptor beta chains derived from one specimen sequenced in a study of CD8 T cells in ankylosing spondylitis. Study-level findings and limits: There was a TCR beta motif, made of 7 to 9 highly homologous variants, that appeared characteristic of ankylosing spondylitis blood.

These receptors have no known antigen. TCRdb reanalysed the 5' RACE reads using MiXCR and keeps one entry per CDR3 protein. The sample yields 700,000 to 1,000,000 distinct CDR3 sequences, approximately 10% seen once. Sequenced input: blood, either unsorted or a sorted T cell fraction (not recorded which). The receptors here all came from a male donor with ankylosing spondylitis.

This sequence joins TRBV20-1 and TRBJ2-3; no definite D call. This CDR3 has 12 amino acids. Germline CDR1 reads DFQATT; CDR2 reads SNEGSKA (reference sequence). Trimming stripped 5 bases from V and 8 bases from J, with 14 bases between. CDR3 sequence reads: CSAPFGLSTQYF. The DNA for the CDR3 is TGCAGTGCTCCCTTCGGGCTATCTACGCAGTATTTT.

This chain joins TRBV20-1 and TRBJ1-2; 10 bases fit TRBD1. Germline trimming cut 5 bases from V and 8 bases from J; bases unmatched to any gene: 17. Per the germline V gene, CDR1 is DFQATT and CDR2 is SNEGSKA (reference sequence). The CDR3 spans 16 residues. In DNA, the CDR3 is TGCAGTGCTTTTAAACCGGACAGGGGGAAAGGGGGGGGCTACACCTTC. It translates to CSAFKPDRGKGGGYTF.

This clonotype has more than one count but fewer than ten. The V gene is TRBV6-5, the J gene TRBJ2-1; weak D call: TRBD1 (6 bases). Germline V gene lookup returns CDR1 MNHEY and CDR2 SVGAGI. This CDR3 has 18 residues. The V gene lost 4 bases and the J gene lost 5 bases, with 24 bases spanning the gap. DNA for the CDR3: TGTGCCAGCAGTTCCTCCCGAGATAGGCAGGGGCGAAACAATGAGCAGTTCTTC. Its protein is CASSSSRDRQGRNNEQFF.

The V gene is TRBV12-3 or TRBV12-4, the J gene TRBJ2-7; 8 nucleotides agree with TRBD2. CDR3 length equals 14 residues. V was clipped by 6 bases and J by 6 bases; unmatched bases: 10. The CDR3 region has the DNA TGTGCCAGCAGCCCGGGACTAGGGAGCTCCGAGCAGTACTTC. It specifies CASSPGLGSSEQYF.

CDR3 bases: TGCGCCAGCAGCTTGGTCGGACAGGGGATTTCAAACACCATATATTTT. Its translation: CASSLVGQGISNTIYF. J is TRBJ1-3 and V is TRBV5-1, with 9 nucleotides matching TRBD1. CDR1 is SGHRS, CDR2 YFSETQ, per germline. The J segment lost 6 bases and the V segment lost 0 bases, leaving 7 bases of the junction unmatched. The CDR3 spans 16 residues.

The sample holds many counts of this clonotype. The junction shows a germline mismatch at one end, possibly a read error. The chain carries TRBV7-7 and TRBJ2-1, with D uncertain. This CDR3 has 14 residues. The germline gives CDR1 SSHAT, CDR2 FNYEAQ (reference sequence). CDR3 in amino acids: CASSFGYSYNEQFF. The CDR3 bases are TGTGCTAGCAGCTTCGGGTACTCCTACAATGAGCAGTTCTTC. Full variable domain (missing parts from reference TRBV7-7 and TRBJ2-1): GAGVSQSPRYKVTKRGQDVTLRCDPISSHATLYWYQQALGQGPEFLTYFNYEAQPDKSGLPSDRFSAERPEGSISTLTIQRTEQRDSAMYRCASSFGYSYNEQFFGPGTRLTVL.

This chain uses TRBV24-1 with TRBJ2-1; TRBD2 aligns across 13 bases. The trim removed 4 bases at V and 8 bases at J, leaving 4 bases unmatched. This CDR3 spans 15 amino acids. Germline V gene lookup returns CDR1 KGHDR and CDR2 SFDVKD. The DNA of the CDR3 is TGTGCCACCAGTGACCCAGGACTAGCGGGGGATGAGCAGTTCTTC. Its translation: CATSDPGLAGDEQFF.

This clonotype came up a few times. V gene TRBV5-1 combines with J gene TRBJ1-1; D unresolved. Germline values: CDR1 SGHRS, CDR2 YFSETQ. CDR3 size: 15 residues. V was shortened by 7 bases and J by 3 bases, with 19 bases between the two germline ends. The CDR3 here is CASRIGTIVDTEAFF. The CDR3 coding sequence is TGCGCCAGCCGGATCGGCACGATTGTGGACACTGAAGCTTTCTTT.

This clonotype was seen many times. The rearrangement links TRBV5-5 to TRBJ2-1; D not certain. Trimming left V 4 bases short and J 6 bases short, with 14 bases between. The CDR3 runs 14 residues. CDR1 is SGHKS and CDR2 is YYEKEE in the germline V gene (reference sequence). The CDR3 bases are TGTGCCAGCAGCCTGTGGGCGGTGGGCAATGAGCAGTTCTTC. It yields the protein CASSLWAVGNEQFF.

Concerning this clonotype itself: A much larger clone differs from this one at a single base, so this may be a read error. The DNA for the CDR3 is TGTGCCAGCAGCAAACAGGGGAACACCGGGGAGCTGTTTTTT. It translates to CASSKQGNTGELFF. The chain couples TRBV21-1 to TRBJ2-2; the table gives TRBD1 as D, unverified against the DNA. TRBV21-1 is a recognized pseudogene. The CDR3 is 14 amino acids.